This T cell receptor beta chain originates from a study of T cell responses to AZD1222 COVID-19 vaccine (dated by TCRdb to about 2021). As for the study more broadly: AZD1222 recipients whose second dose came at about 4 weeks and those whose second dose came at about 12 weeks were combined into one group, since spike-specific TCR depth and breadth did not differ between the two schedules. A total of about 230 trial participants underwent TCR sequencing, of whom 207 received two doses of AZD1222 and around 26 received two doses of the MenACWY control vaccine. Trial participants were enrolled into age subgroups of 18-55, 56-69 and 70-plus years, which contained about 150, 27 and 61 TCR-sequenced participants, respectively. Points the paper makes about the study in general: Participants were mostly white British and included more females than males, and it was suggested by the authors that clonal diversity may have been underestimated. Reportedly, almost half of the unique spike-specific TCRs recognized epitopes lying outside the regions that are mutated in the B.1.351 and B.1.1.7 variants. In the small 56-69-year group, the increase in depth fell short of significance, most likely because of low power. After two AZD1222 doses, both the breadth and the depth of spike-specific TCRs were significantly higher than at day 0 and than in MenACWY recipients. Vaccine-associated CD4 TCRs spanned the whole spike protein, with dominant responses in regions 160-218 and 743-854. Because no day 14 peak-response samples were available, repertoires were characterized only after the peak T cell response. Only five to seven AZD1222 recipients were SARS-CoV-2 seropositive at baseline, limiting conclusions about previously exposed vaccinees.

The germline V gene (reference sequence) specifies LNHDA as CDR1 and SQIVND as CDR2. From the cysteine through the phenylalanine, the CDR3 covers 15 amino acids. The sequence is cut down to CDR3 DNA, 45 bases in frame from base 1. Trimming takes 4 bases off V and 5 bases off J; junction bases not matched to a gene: 10. In light of the paper, this sample's time point label describes: baseline before first vaccination. The vaccinee samples were drawn from two UK trials, COV001 and COV002, one of which was a single-blind randomized controlled phase 2/3 trial testing AZD1222 (ChAdOx1 nCoV-19) in healthy adults. For TCRbeta chain sequencing, PBMC samples were collected from trial participants at day 0 and at day 28 after the second dose. The CDR3 regions of human TCRbeta chains were analyzed by immunosequencing. The authors' analysis ran thus. TCRs in the repertoires were compared against a reference library of SARS-CoV-2-specific TCRs that had been generated with the MIRA antigen-specificity platform. Breadth was defined as the fraction of unique TCRs that were SARS-CoV-2-associated, and depth was defined as the fraction of total T cells that were SARS-CoV-2-associated. Using the MIRA data, every spike-specific TCR was mapped to the spike region that the TCR reacted to and assigned to either a CD4 or a CD8 class. Log10-transformed breadth and depth values were compared by one-way ANOVA with Sidak's multiple comparisons tests. TCRdb mirrors the immuneACCESS table, restricted to in-frame sequences. Some clones are absent from its copies; in checked studies, under half trace to an unresolved V gene, and the reason for the others is unknown. V and J calls and clone size are as listed in that table; D and trimming were resolved from the DNA. This sample holds 90,000 to 150,000 clones; about 87% were observed only once. 8.4% of the sample goes to the ten largest clones.

With regard to this clone: The antigen this receptor binds is unknown. Qualities for individual bases were not recorded, and no much larger clone is one base off.

Recombination linked TRBV19 to TRBJ1-2; 7 nucleotides in the junction match TRBD1. Here the sequenced sample was peripheral blood, taken on day 0 of AZD1222 vaccination. This sequence was found in an adult in good health. This receptor carries the CDR3 CASSTPRGAGYGYTF. Here is the DNA: TGTGCCAGTAGTACCCCCAGGGGGGCAGGATATGGCTACACCTTC.